This TCR beta chain was obtained from a study of graft-versus-host responses after intestinal transplantation (dated by TCRdb to about 2021). Study-wide context: Multivisceral, liver-intestinal, or isolated intestinal transplants were received by the recipients. Every recipient was given anti-thymocyte globulin induction, followed by 2 to 4 years of maintenance tacrolimus and steroids. After intestinal transplantation, graft-versus-host and host-versus-graft alloreactive T cell clones in the graft, circulation and bone marrow were tracked using bulk TCR-beta CDR3 sequencing. Alloreactive clones were identified by sequencing pre-transplant mixed lymphocyte reaction products and comparing them with unstimulated pre-transplant donor and recipient T cells. A cohort of about 26 intestinal transplant recipients, including one retransplant, was enrolled, and a few patients lacking pretransplant specimens were excluded. A peak of at least 4% donor T cells among recipient peripheral blood mononuclear cells was the definition used for donor T cell macrochimerism. Samples from a few later patients were sequenced in-house on an Illumina MiSeq with MiXCR processing rather than by the commercial service.

V is pared back by 0 bases and J by 0 bases, with 13 bases lying between the germline termini. The CDR3 runs 16 residues from the cysteine to the phenylalanine. The kept DNA is CDR3 alone, 48 bases in frame from the first base. From the germline V gene, CDR1 is SGHRS and CDR2 is YFSETQ. Library method: the immunoSEQ multiplex PCR assay. For most patients, genomic DNA was isolated with the Qiagen DNeasy Blood and Tissue Kit and sent frozen to Adaptive Biotechnologies for TCR sequencing. For most patients, genomic DNA was subjected to high-throughput TCR-beta CDR3 sequencing by Adaptive Biotechnologies. Per the original workflow: TCR sequencing data for more than 15 patients were retrieved from Adaptive's ImmunoSEQ software; three other patients were processed with MiXCR and VDJtools. To correct CD4 versus CD8 sorting errors, any sequence found in both subsets at a frequency ratio below 5:1 was removed. Because the origin of CDR3 nucleotide sequences shared between donor and recipient could not be assigned, those sequences were removed. To be classed as alloreactive, a clone needed at least 2-fold expansion over unstimulated cells and a minimum CFSE-low frequency of 0.002% (template counts) or 0.001% (read counts). Mappable clones were those detected in sequenced pre-transplant spleen, lymph node, or MLR CFSE-low populations of the donor or recipient. The cumulative frequency of alloreactive clones was calculated as a percentage of all sequences, weighted by copy number. Imported from immuneACCESS, the table was reduced by TCRdb to in-frame sequences with V and J called. These copies leave out some clones; in studies compared against another copy, an unresolved V gene accounts for under half, and the cause of the remainder is not known. V and J calls and clone size are given by that table; D and trimming were obtained from the DNA. For this sample the table gives 50,000 or so clones, of which around 90% were detected only once. The ten largest clones take up over 2% of the sample.

In regard to this clone: The clone's antigen remains unknown. The sample holds no much larger clone one base away, and base qualities are not on file.

The meaning of the sample's time point label: cells obtained before transplantation from donor or recipient. CD3+CD4+ and CD3+CD8+ populations were FACS-sorted from unstimulated pre-transplant donor and recipient cells taken from spleen or lymph nodes. Findings and caveats that apply to the study as a whole: In patients with donor T cell macrochimerism, the allografts had high GvH to HvG T cell clonal ratios. The relatively low number and heterogeneity of intestinal transplant patients limited the conclusions. Early after transplant, peak levels of circulating GvH clones were found to be associated with declines in HvG clones. GvH clones were detected in recipient bone marrow, and some of these GvH clones were observed earlier in ileal mucosa or blood, consistent with an intestinal mucosal origin.

This sample comprised unstimulated CD4+ T cells sorted from spleen or lymph node cells, obtained before transplant. The sequence was collected from a human donor who was the organ donor for an intestinal transplant. Recombination connected TRBV5-1 to TRBJ2-7; a confident D gene designation cannot be given. DNA sequence: TGCGCCAGCAGCTTGGAGGTGCCGCATAGCTCCTACGAGCAGTACTTC. It translates as CASSLEVPHSSYEQYF.